This T cell receptor beta chain comes out of a study of shared clonotypes between healthy human individuals. Study summary: For every donor, three CD4 naive, three CD4 memory, two CD8 naive and one CD8 memory plates were used.

The assay was immunoSEQ multiplex PCR, and TCRdb's table has in-frame clones only and misses some. The table has roughly 1.5 million clones, 95% to 99% seen once. There are 18 residues in the CDR3. V gave up 3 bases and J gave up 6 bases; unmatched junction bases: 16. Germline values: CDR1 SGHDT, CDR2 YYEEEE. Sequences were obtained from naive CD4+ T cells sorted from blood. Subset defined: CD45RA+ positively selected. V gene TRBV5-6 combines with J gene TRBJ2-2; 8 bases are a match to TRBD2. The receptor's source is a man under 40 in good health. The CDR3 region is CASSSDRQRGRRAGELFF. DNA of the CDR3: TGTGCCAGCAGCTCGGACCGACAGCGGGGGAGGAGGGCCGGGGAGCTGTTTTTT.